This TCR beta chain stems from a study of blood T cell repertoires in COVID-19. Study-level information: The United States, Italy and Spain provided the acute and convalescent COVID-19 samples. From T cells, B-cell-depleted T cells, or PBMCs came the material, which was cDNA or gDNA.

The V segment lost 4 bases and the J segment 5 bases; nucleotides outside the gene matches: 10. Germline CDR1 is MDHEN and CDR2 is SYDVKM. The CDR3 extends over 15 amino acids. Sequenced by immunoSEQ multiplex PCR; TCRdb stores in-frame clones only, minus some. Here the sample spans more than 100,000 clones, about 91% being singletons. The sequenced material came from peripheral blood. The rearrangement joins TRBV28 to TRBJ1-2, with 7 bases lining up with TRBD1. The receptor's source is a woman aged 45-65 years with active or convalescent COVID-19. The CDR3, as DNA: TGTGCCAGCAGTTCCCTACGGACAGGAATATATGGCTACACCTTC. This encodes CASSSLRTGIYGYTF.